These 7 T cell receptor beta chains originate from one sample sequenced in a study of control samples from healthy donors and cancer patients (dated by TCRdb to about 2020). The library relied on the immunoSEQ multiplex PCR assay. The table comes from immuneACCESS by way of TCRdb, which keeps in-frame sequences with V and J called. Part of the clones is missing from these tables; in studies checked, under half for an unresolved V gene and the rest for unknown reasons. The sample table holds more than 60,000 clones, of which nearly 90% were seen once. The ten largest make up around 5.4% of the sample. The sample was PBMCs. All receptors derive from a man aged 55 to 70 with colorectal cancer.

The chain uses TRBV3-1 (or the pseudogene TRBV3-2) and TRBJ2-5; TRBD2 is a possible D gene (6 bases). The length of the CDR3 is 16 residues. V shed 2 bases and J shed 2 bases, with 15 bases lying between them. Germline V lookup: CDR1 LGHDT, CDR2 YNNKEL (reference sequence). The chain's CDR3 is CASSQRGKGVQETQYF. CDR3 DNA sequence: TGTGCCAGCAGCCAACGGGGGAAAGGGGTTCAAGAGACCCAGTACTTC.

This clone was recorded a few times. The V call is TRBV7-3, the J call TRBJ1-2, with 8 bases aligning to TRBD1. Germline V gene lookup returns CDR1 SGHTA and CDR2 FQGTGA. The CDR3 length is 13 residues. The V gene end was trimmed by 5 bases and the J gene end by 3 bases; junction bases not matched to a gene: 2. CDR3 DNA: TGTGCCAGCAGCCCGACAGGGGACTATGGCTACACCTTC. Its translation is CASSPTGDYGYTF.

The chain is built from TRBV24-1 and TRBJ2-5; 9 bases are a match to TRBD1. Germline values: CDR1 KGHDR, CDR2 SFDVKD. The CDR3 is made up of 15 amino acids. V shed 2 bases, J shed 5 bases, and the junction held 5 bases outside the gene matches. CDR3 region: CATSDSGQGSETQYF. CDR3 bases: TGTGCCACCAGTGATTCGGGACAGGGAAGCGAGACCCAGTACTTC.

This clone was seen just once. This chain joins TRBV4-1 and TRBJ2-2, with D tentatively TRBD1 (6 bases). The CDR3 sequence is 19 residues long. V gave up 1 base and J gave up 5 bases, with 23 bases separating them. Germline CDR1 is MGHRA and CDR2 is YSYEKL. The CDR3 region is CASSQGTLGRTASTGELFF. The CDR3, as DNA: TGCGCCAGCAGCCAAGGGACCCTAGGCAGGACAGCCTCTACCGGGGAGCTGTTTTTT.

The rearrangement joins TRBV6-5 to TRBJ1-1, with D uncertain. Trimming took 7 bases from V and 0 from J, leaving 9 bases between them. The V gene's germline CDR1 is MNHEY and CDR2 SVGAGI. This CDR3 is built from 13 residues. The CDR3 sequence: CASIRRMNTEAFF. The CDR3 nucleotides read TGTGCCAGCATACGCAGAATGAACACTGAAGCTTTCTTT.

This chain links TRBV7-2 with TRBJ2-5; 12 nucleotides agree with TRBD2. Per the germline V gene, CDR1 is SGHTA and CDR2 is FQGNSA. V was pared by 4 bases and J by 7 bases, with 1 base of the junction left unmatched. The CDR3 is 13 amino acids. The CDR3 bases are TGTGCCAGCAGCTCACTAGCGGGGGGGACCCAGTACTTC. Translating gives CASSSLAGGTQYF. Drawing the rest from reference TRBV7-2 and TRBJ2-5, the complete variable domain is GAGVSQSPSNKVTEKGKDVELRCDPISGHTALYWYRQSLGQGLEFLIYFQGNSAPDKSGLPSDRFSAERTGGSVSTLTIQRTQQEDSAVYLCASSSLAGGTQYFGPGTRLLVL.

This sequence joins TRBV30 and TRBJ1-3; 8 bases map to TRBD1. The V and J ends lost 5 bases and 5 bases, in that order; junction bases with no gene match: 5. Germline V gene sequence: CDR1 GTSNPN, CDR2 SVGIG (reference sequence). The CDR3 has 13 residues. CDR3: CAWDRGLRNTIYF. CDR3 in DNA: TGTGCCTGGGACAGGGGCTTAAGAAACACCATATATTTT. Combining the CDR3 with reference TRBV30 and TRBJ1-3 gives the whole variable domain SQTIHQWPATLVQPVGSPLSLECTVEGTSNPNLYWYRQAAGRGLQLLFYSVGIGQISSEVPQNLSASRPQDRQFILSSKKLLLSDSGFYLCAWDRGLRNTIYFGEGSWLTVV.